The present TCR beta chain was sequenced within a study of identical twins. The V gene lost 5 bases and the J gene lost 2 bases, with 12 bases spanning the gap. CDR1 and CDR2 from the germline V gene are MNHEY and SMNVEV (reference sequence). The CDR3 covers 14 residues. Carrying unique molecular identifiers, the cDNA also gained a universal primer site through template switching. One entry per CDR3 protein, called by TCRdb with MiXCR from the 5' RACE reads. The table shows about 690,000 distinct CDR3 sequences, with less than 7% occurring only once. Concerning this clonotype itself: The antigen is not known.

Study observations and caveats: Cross-sectional statistical analysis, not tracking of the same donors, underpinned the conclusions. Out-of-frame beta chain sequences displayed weaker excess sharing between twins. Within cord blood, abundant beta clonotypes carried fewer insertions, but memory repertoires showed no such trend.

This sequence originates from a man between 18 and 35 years old in good health. The rearrangement links TRBV27 to TRBJ2-5; D is possibly TRBD1 (6 bases). Source material: naive T cells sorted from blood. The CDR3 DNA reads TGTGCCAGCAGTCCCATAGGGGGTCAAGAGACCCAGTACTTC. Translated: CASSPIGGQETQYF.